This T cell receptor (beta chain) was observed in a study of control samples from healthy donors and cancer patients (TCRdb year 2020). V ends up 7 bases short and J 5 bases short, with an unmatched junction base count of 6. As encoded in the germline V gene (reference sequence), CDR1 is WNHNN while CDR2 is SYGVQD. The CDR3 measures 13 amino acids from cysteine to phenylalanine. Of the read, only the CDR3 DNA is kept; its 39 bases are in frame from base 1. Receptor amplification or capture employed the immunoSEQ multiplex PCR assay. TCRdb obtained this table from immuneACCESS and retained in-frame rearrangements with V and J assigned. These tables miss some clones; where compared with another copy, unresolved V genes account for less than half of the shortfall, and the remainder is unexplained. This sample has about 98,000 clones in its table, and roughly 82% of those were observed once. The ten largest clones take up about 2% of the sample.

About this clone itself: What antigen it recognizes has not been identified. No much larger clonotype is one base removed from it; base qualities were not supplied.

Sequences were obtained from blood. This sequence was found in a man aged 55-75 years in good health. The chain employs TRBV10-1 and TRBJ2-3; TRBD2 matches 7 bases in the middle. In nucleotide form, the sequence is TGCGCCAGCATGGAAGCGGGGAAAGATACGCAGTATTTT. Translation gives CASMEAGKDTQYF.